The sequence of this TCR beta chain was determined in a study of blood T cell repertoires in COVID-19. Source study methods: How many nucleated cells were present was estimated from reference gene primer amplification. Sequenced by immunoSEQ multiplex PCR; TCRdb stores in-frame clones only, minus some. The D gene and trimming were derived from the DNA, and the V and J assignments and clone size from that table. This table holds tens of thousands of clones, 78% found once. Trimming took 1 base from V and 4 from J, leaving 13 bases between them. The length of the CDR3 is 15 residues. Germline CDR1 SGHTA, CDR2 FQGNSA.

The specimen was peripheral blood. The chain uses TRBV7-2 and TRBJ1-2; D is uncertain. The source is an elderly man with acute or convalescent COVID-19. CDR3 in DNA: TGTGCCAGCAGCTTAGATGCGGCGGCGGCCTATGGCTACACCTTC. Residues: CASSLDAAAAYGYTF.